These 27 T cell receptor beta chains were sequenced from one sample in a study of T cell changes during pregnancy in multiple sclerosis. The repertoire was sequenced with immunoSEQ multiplex PCR; TCRdb's copy has only in-frame clones and lacks some. The sample has approximately 35,000 clones; approximately 92% are singletons. Sequenced input: PBMCs (not recorded whether the cells were cultured). These TCRs come from a female donor with multiple sclerosis, enrolled in a pregnancy study.

The chain links TRBV11-2 to TRBJ1-1, with a possible D match to TRBD1 (5 bases). The germline gives CDR1 SGHAT, CDR2 FQNNGV. V gave up 4 bases and J gave up 1 base, with 22 bases separating them. The CDR3 runs 18 residues. CDR3 nucleotide sequence: TGTGCCAGCAGCTCAGGAGGGGCGACTGGGCTATGGAACACTGAAGCTTTCTTT. Translated, it gives CASSSGGATGLWNTEAFF.

This sequence joins TRBV18 and TRBJ2-6; no reliable D call. From germline, CDR1 is KGHSH and CDR2 LQKENI. V was shortened by 3 bases and J by 0 bases, with 6 bases between the two germline ends. CDR3 size: 15 residues. The CDR3 nucleotides are TGTGCCAGCTCACCGGATATCTCTGGGGCCAACGTCCTGACTTTC. The encoded protein is CASSPDISGANVLTF.

This rearrangement joins TRBV6-6 to TRBJ2-1; 7 bases match TRBD2. The CDR3 sequence is 16 residues long. Germline assignment: CDR1 MNHNY and CDR2 SVGAGI (reference sequence). Trimming took 7 bases from V and 8 from J; bases not matched to a gene: 17. The CDR3 here is CASTPQAGAYLDEQFF. In nucleotides, the CDR3 is TGTGCCAGCACCCCCCAGGCGGGAGCGTACCTCGATGAGCAGTTCTTC.

The CDR3 loop is CASSQDLRYEQYF. The CDR3 nucleotides are TGTGCCAGCAGCCAAGACCTACGTTACGAGCAGTACTTC. The chain has TRBV14 and TRBJ2-7, with D hard to call. CDR1 is SGHDN and CDR2 is FVKESK in the germline V gene. The CDR3 has 13 amino acids. Trimming pared 0 bases from V and 4 bases from J, leaving 7 bases between. Drawing the rest from reference TRBV14 and TRBJ2-7, the complete variable domain is EAGVTQFPSHSVIEKGQTVTLRCDPISGHDNLYWYRRVMGKEIKFLLHFVKESKQDESGMPNNRFLAERTGGTYSTLKVQPAELEDSGVYFCASSQDLRYEQYFGPGTRLTVT.

The CDR3 region has the DNA TGCGCCAGCAGCTTGGGAACCTCGGGGAATCAGCCCCAGCATTTT. Translation: CASSLGTSGNQPQHF. The J gene is TRBJ1-5, the V gene TRBV5-1; D gene ambiguous. The CDR3 runs to 15 residues. With 0 bases removed from V and 4 bases from J, the gap between germline ends came to 11 bases. From germline, CDR1 is SGHRS and CDR2 YFSETQ.

CDR3 loop: CASSSPYTGELFF. CDR3 nucleotides: TGTGCCAGCAGCTCCCCTTACACCGGGGAGCTGTTTTTT. The chain carries TRBV11-3 and TRBJ2-2; D call uncertain. Germline V gene data show CDR1 as SGHNT and CDR2 as YENEEA. CDR3 length: 13 amino acids. Trimming stripped 4 bases from V and 3 bases from J, with 6 bases between.

This clone was picked up one time. The CDR3 here is CAWSVQGWHQPQHF. The CDR3 DNA reads as TGTGCCTGGAGTGTACAGGGTTGGCATCAGCCCCAGCATTTT. This chain uses TRBV30 with TRBJ1-5; D might be TRBD1 (6 bases). The germline gives CDR1 GTSNPN, CDR2 SVGIG (reference sequence). The V and J ends lost 0 bases and 5 bases respectively, with 11 bases between them. The CDR3 is 14 amino acids. Based on the CDR3 plus reference TRBV30 and TRBJ1-5, the full variable domain is SQTIHQWPATLVQPVGSPLSLECTVEGTSNPNLYWYRQAAGRGLQLLFYSVGIGQISSEVPQNLSASRPQDRQFILSSKKLLLSDSGFYLCAWSVQGWHQPQHFGDGTRLSIL.

This chain joins TRBV5-1 and TRBJ1-5, with D uncertain. Germline V gene data show CDR1 as SGHRS and CDR2 as YFSETQ. This CDR3 region has 13 residues. Trimming removed 4 bases at V and 2 bases at J, with 7 bases between. The CDR3 sequence: CASSQEGNQPQHF. CDR3 coding DNA: TGCGCCAGCAGCCAGGAGGGCAATCAGCCCCAGCATTTT.

V is TRBV4-1 and J is TRBJ2-1, with a weak D call TRBD1 (6 bases). In germline, CDR1 is MGHRA, CDR2 YSYEKL. The CDR3 runs to 18 residues. Trimming shortened V by 0 bases and J by 8 bases, and 23 bases separated the two germline ends. CDR3 sequence reads: CASSQEMGGGSRGDEQFF. CDR3 sequence (DNA): TGCGCCAGCAGCCAAGAAATGGGTGGGGGCAGTCGGGGCGATGAGCAGTTCTTC.

V usage is TRBV20-1 and J usage is TRBJ1-2; D not certain. From germline, CDR1 is DFQATT and CDR2 SNEGSKA (reference sequence). Trimming shortened V by 7 bases and J by 12 bases, and 12 bases separated the two germline ends. This CDR3 is 9 amino acids long. The CDR3 protein is CSVDGSDTF. Here the CDR3 DNA reads TGCAGTGTTGACGGGTCCGACACCTTC.

The rearrangement joins TRBV6-1 to TRBJ2-7, with 9 nucleotides matching TRBD2. Losses at the gene ends were 2 bases for V and 5 bases for J; bases not matched to a gene: 7. This CDR3 contains 15 residues. Germline V gene lookup returns CDR1 MNHNS and CDR2 SASEGT. CDR3 nucleotide sequence: TGTGCCAGCAGTGAAACACGCGGGAGGGCCCACGAGCAGTACTTC. Translated, it gives CASSETRGRAHEQYF.

This clone was picked up one time. The rearrangement uses TRBV29-1 and TRBJ1-4, with TRBD1 identical over 9 bases. CDR3 length: 13 residues. Trimming took 7 bases from V and 5 from J; bases not matched to a gene: 5. From germline, CDR1 is SQVTM and CDR2 ANQGSEA. This CDR3 reads CSAVGTGNEKLFF. The DNA of the CDR3 is TGCAGCGCCGTGGGGACAGGGAATGAAAAACTGTTTTTT.

The chain joins TRBV14 to TRBJ2-1; 7 bases map to TRBD2. From germline, CDR1 is SGHDN and CDR2 FVKESK. The CDR3 is 21 residues long. With 0 bases clipped from V and 0 bases from J, the junction kept 17 bases outside the gene matches. The CDR3 spells CASSQEEWASGYRSSYNEQFF. In DNA, the CDR3 is TGTGCCAGCAGCCAAGAAGAATGGGCTAGCGGCTACAGGAGCTCCTACAATGAGCAGTTCTTC.

This rearrangement joins TRBV10-3 to TRBJ1-5, with unresolved D. V shed 2 bases and J shed 0 bases, with 14 bases lying between them. Looked up from germline, CDR1 is ENHRY and CDR2 is SYGVKD. The CDR3 sequence is 17 residues long. The CDR3 region has the DNA TGTGCCATCAGTGAGAGTCAAGCGGTCTATAGCAATCAGCCCCAGCATTTT. Translated, it gives CAISESQAVYSNQPQHF.

V and J are TRBV2 and TRBJ1-1, with 7 bases fitting TRBD1. Germline V CDR1 and CDR2: SNHLY, FYNNEI. Trimming took 4 bases from V and 2 from J; bases not matched to a gene: 10. The CDR3 length is 16 residues. As DNA, the CDR3 is TGTGCCAGCAGTGCTGACCTGGGACAGTCCAACACTGAAGCTTTCTTT. Translation: CASSADLGQSNTEAFF.

V usage is TRBV10-2 and J usage is TRBJ2-7; TRBD2 is a possible D gene (5 bases). This CDR3 has 14 residues. Germline CDR1 and CDR2: WSHSY and SAAADI. Trimming stripped 3 bases from V and 2 bases from J, with 11 bases between. The CDR3, as DNA: TGCGCCAGCAGTGAAAGGACTGGACCCTACGAGCAGTACTTC. It is translated as CASSERTGPYEQYF.

This sequence joins TRBV19 and TRBJ2-1, with TRBD2 matching 8 bases. This CDR3 comprises 15 residues. Losses at the gene ends were 8 bases for V and 3 bases for J; bases not matched to a gene: 9. Germline-derived CDR1 and CDR2 are LNHDA and SQIVND (reference sequence). The CDR3 coding sequence is TGTGCCAGTTCCCGTGCTAGCGGGTTCTACAATGAGCAGTTCTTC. The encoded protein is CASSRASGFYNEQFF. The entire variable domain, with the rest obtained from reference TRBV19 and TRBJ2-1, is as follows: DGGITQSPKYLFRKEGQNVTLSCEQNLNHDAMYWYRQDPGQGLRLIYYSQIVNDFQKGDIAEGYSVSREKKESFPLTVTSAQKNPTAFYLCASSRASGFYNEQFFGPGTRLTVL.

V gene TRBV5-3 combines with J gene TRBJ1-2; D possibly corresponds to TRBD1 (6 bases). TRBV5-3 is an ORF; its function is uncertain. The CDR3 length is 18 residues. Trimming left V 7 bases short and J 0 bases short, with 25 bases between. CDR3 region: CARLKNDRKIVSNYGYTF. The CDR3 DNA reads TGTGCCAGATTAAAAAATGACAGGAAAATCGTTTCTAACTATGGCTACACCTTC.

V gene TRBV7-2 combines with J gene TRBJ2-7; a possible D gene is TRBD1 (6 bases). The CDR3 is 13 amino acids. V was trimmed by 1 base and J by 3 bases, leaving 7 bases between them. The V gene's germline CDR1 is SGHTA and CDR2 FQGNSA. This CDR3 is CASSLEGGYEQYF. In DNA, the CDR3 is TGTGCCAGCAGCTTAGAAGGGGGCTACGAGCAGTACTTC.

The chain couples TRBV6-6 to TRBJ1-1; 10 nucleotides match TRBD1. Germline values: CDR1 MNHNY, CDR2 SVGAGI (reference sequence). This CDR3 is built from 16 residues. Unmatched junction bases numbered 13, after V lost 5 bases and J lost 7 bases. The CDR3 spells CASSTTRQGAEVEAFF. The CDR3, as DNA: TGTGCCAGCAGTACAACCCGACAGGGGGCGGAGGTTGAAGCTTTCTTT.

The genes are TRBV6-5 and TRBJ1-2; 9 nucleotides match TRBD1. From germline, CDR1 is MNHEY and CDR2 SVGAGI. Losses at the gene ends were 6 bases for V and 8 bases for J; bases not matched to a gene: 10. CDR3 size: 14 residues. CDR3 in amino acids: CASSQQGASGGYTF. The CDR3 bases are TGTGCCAGCAGCCAACAGGGGGCCTCTGGGGGCTACACCTTC.

CDR3 in DNA: TGTGCTAGTGAGGCGACAGGGGGACTCACTGAAGCTTTCTTT. Translated: CASEATGGLTEAFF. V is TRBV12-5 and J is TRBJ1-1; 9 positions agree with TRBD1. Germline CDR1 is LGHNT and CDR2 is FRNRAP. The V segment lost 7 bases and the J segment 4 bases; nucleotides outside the gene matches: 7. CDR3 size: 14 residues.

The V gene is TRBV10-3, the J gene TRBJ2-1, with 7 nucleotides matching TRBD2. The V and J ends lost 0 bases and 0 bases, in that order; junction bases with no gene match: 5. CDR3 length equals 17 residues. Germline V gene lookup returns CDR1 ENHRY and CDR2 SYGVKD. CDR3 region: CAISESSSGISYNEQFF. CDR3 DNA sequence: TGTGCCATCAGTGAGTCATCTAGCGGTATCTCCTACAATGAGCAGTTCTTC.

This chain joins TRBV19 and TRBJ1-1, with a tentative D call TRBD1 (5 bases). This CDR3 is 13 amino acids long. V lost 5 bases and J 4 bases, leaving 11 bases between the germline ends. CDR1 and CDR2 from the germline V gene are LNHDA and SQIVND (reference sequence). The CDR3, as DNA: TGTGCCAGTAGTCCAACTGGGGGCACTGAAGCTTTCTTT. This translates into CASSPTGGTEAFF.

The chain uses TRBV6-1 and TRBJ1-1; D uncertain. The CDR3 runs 14 residues. CDR1 and CDR2 from the germline V gene are MNHNS and SASEGT. V dropped 4 bases and J dropped 0 bases, with 9 bases sitting between them. The CDR3 DNA is TGTGCCAGCAGTGCTCAGCGAATGAACACTGAAGCTTTCTTT. Translating gives CASSAQRMNTEAFF.

V gene TRBV9 combines with J gene TRBJ2-1; TRBD2 matches 14 bases. Germline V CDR1 and CDR2: SGDLS, YYNGEE. J lost 13 bases, V lost 3 bases, and 18 bases had no gene match. This CDR3 is 18 amino acids long. This CDR3 reads CASSALPRTSGRPLSQFF. In nucleotides, the CDR3 is TGTGCCAGCAGCGCCCTTCCCCGGACTAGCGGGAGGCCCCTTTCTCAGTTCTTC.

The chain links TRBV28 to TRBJ2-1; D uncertain. CDR3 length equals 15 residues. V was pared by 4 bases and J by 5 bases, with 15 bases between. Germline-derived CDR1 and CDR2 are MDHEN and SYDVKM. The CDR3 loop is CASSSPSVGHNEQFF. CDR3 bases: TGTGCCAGCAGTTCACCTTCTGTGGGTCACAATGAGCAGTTCTTC.